This TCR beta chain is drawn from a study of beta chain features in type 1 diabetes. The sample holds a few counts of this clone. Its antigen remains unknown. Study-level findings and limits: There were fewer insertions and more deletions at the VDJ junctions of type 1 diabetes patients. For Type 1 diabetes patients, all four CD4+ subsets carried TCRB CDR3s that were moderately but significantly shorter.

Sequencing targeted expressed TCRB transcripts, as all isolated RNA had been reverse transcribed. Produced via immunoSEQ multiplex PCR; TCRdb's table is partial and in-frame only. The sample has around 710,000 clones, around 12% seen once. This CDR3 comprises 13 residues. V gave up 7 bases and J gave up 3 bases; unmatched junction bases: 7. Germline V gene lookup returns CDR1 SQVTM and CDR2 ANQGSEA. Sequenced sample: naive CD4+ T cells from blood. The TCR originated in a man aged 25 to 40 with type 1 diabetes. The genes are TRBV29-1 and TRBJ1-1; 8 nucleotides match TRBD1. The DNA of the CDR3 is TGCAGCGCTAGGCTACAGGGGGACACTGAAGCTTTCTTT. Its protein product is CSARLQGDTEAFF.